Following are 22 T cell receptor beta chains from one sample sequenced in a study of beta chain features in type 1 diabetes. Every bit of the isolated RNA underwent reverse transcription, so sequencing read expressed TCRB transcripts. Sequencing was performed with immunoSEQ multiplex PCR; in TCRdb, only in-frame clones are kept and a portion is missing. The sample lists under 900,000 clones; about a sixth were seen once. The sample was naive CD4+ T cells from blood. The receptors stem from a young woman in good health.

This clone appeared a few times. This rearrangement joins TRBV7-9 to TRBJ1-2; weak D call: TRBD1 (5 bases). Trimming stripped 3 bases from V and 8 bases from J, with 16 bases between. The germline V gene encodes CDR1 SEHNR and CDR2 FQNEAQ (reference sequence). This CDR3 contains 14 residues. CDR3: CASSLLVGGNGYTF. In nucleotides, the CDR3 is TGTGCCAGCAGCTTGCTGGTGGGGGGTAACGGCTACACCTTC.

This clone was seen only a few times. This sequence joins TRBV7-9 and TRBJ2-3; TRBD1 matches at 10 bases. The CDR3 extends over 18 amino acids. Germline-derived CDR1 and CDR2 are SEHNR and FQNEAQ (reference sequence). The V segment lost 4 bases and the J segment 6 bases; nucleotides outside the gene matches: 16. The CDR3 protein is CASSSIKSGQGKLDTQYF. The CDR3 DNA sequence: TGTGCCAGCAGCTCGATCAAGTCGGGACAGGGGAAATTGGATACGCAGTATTTT.

In this sample, this clone turned up a few times. The chain joins TRBV13 to TRBJ1-2; 8 bases align to TRBD1. V dropped 1 base and J dropped 8; count of bases not matched to a gene: 15. CDR3 size: 17 residues. Germline CDR1 and CDR2: PRHDT and FYEKMQ (reference sequence). CDR3 in amino acids: CASSLEGRGQGFFGYTF. CDR3 nucleotide sequence: TGTGCCAGCAGCTTAGAGGGTCGCGGACAGGGCTTCTTCGGCTACACCTTC.

There are a few counts of this clone. The V gene is TRBV11-2, the J gene TRBJ2-7, with TRBD1 matching over 7 bases. This CDR3 is 16 amino acids long. The V gene end was trimmed by 1 base and the J gene end by 0 bases; junction bases not matched to a gene: 6. The germline gives CDR1 SGHAT, CDR2 FQNNGV. As DNA, the CDR3 is TGTGCCAGCAGCTTAGTCTCGACAGGGAGCTCCTACGAGCAGTACTTC. Residues: CASSLVSTGSSYEQYF.

The chain combines TRBV7-2 with TRBJ1-1; no clear D gene. Germline V CDR1 and CDR2: SGHTA, FQGNSA. The CDR3 covers 16 residues. The germline V and J ends were trimmed by 5 bases and 1 base, with 17 bases remaining between them. Written as DNA, the CDR3 is TGTGCCAGCAGCCCGCAGCAATGGATACCGAACACTGAAGCTTTCTTT. Its translation is CASSPQQWIPNTEAFF.

The chain uses TRBV7-2 and TRBJ2-2, with a weak D call TRBD2 (6 bases). The germline gives CDR1 SGHTA, CDR2 FQGNSA. This CDR3 has 15 amino acids. V was trimmed by 5 bases and J by 6 bases, leaving 16 bases between them. Here the CDR3 reads CASSPGRGVPGELFF. The CDR3 DNA is TGTGCCAGCAGCCCGGGACGCGGGGTGCCCGGGGAGCTGTTTTTT.

The V gene is TRBV15, the J gene TRBJ2-3; TRBD1 matches 7 bases. V lost 0 bases and J lost 5; bases outside the gene matches: 14. CDR3 length: 18 residues. Germline V CDR1 and CDR2: LNHNV, YYDKDF (reference sequence). CDR3 sequence reads: CATSRDQLTGSIRDTQYF. CDR3 in DNA: TGTGCCACCAGCAGAGATCAGTTGACAGGGAGTATAAGAGATACGCAGTATTTT.

This chain uses TRBV11-2 with TRBJ2-3; D might be TRBD1 or TRBD2, each matching 5 bases. The CDR3 spans 13 residues. V was clipped by 3 bases and J by 5 bases, with 9 bases between them. Germline CDR1 reads SGHAT; CDR2 reads FQNNGV. The CDR3 DNA sequence: TGTGCCAGCAGCTTCCGGGGCATAGATACGCAGTATTTT. It yields the protein CASSFRGIDTQYF.

DNA for the CDR3: TGTGCCAGCTCAATCGACAGGGCTGGGGATACGCAGTATTTT. Translating gives CASSIDRAGDTQYF. The rearrangement joins TRBV18 to TRBJ2-3, with TRBD1 identical over 7 bases. Germline loops: CDR1 KGHSH, CDR2 LQKENI. The CDR3 covers 14 residues. V was clipped by 5 bases and J by 6 bases; unmatched bases: 8.

This clone occurred a few times. The V and J genes are TRBV4-3 and TRBJ1-1; the match to TRBD1 covers 8 bases. The CDR3 is 14 residues long. The germline gives CDR1 LGHNA, CDR2 YSLEER. V shed 4 bases and J 8 bases; nucleotides not matched to a gene: 9. CDR3 sequence: CASSPGQGVAEAFF. As DNA, the CDR3 is TGCGCCAGCAGCCCAGGACAGGGCGTCGCGGAAGCTTTCTTT.

This clone was picked up a small number of times. The CDR3 nucleotides are TGTGCCAGCAGCTACCTTGACCAGGGGGAAGCTTTCTTT. This codes for CASSYLDQGEAFF. The chain combines TRBV11-1 with TRBJ1-1; D may be TRBD1 (6 bases). The germline CDR1 and CDR2 sequences are SGHAT and FQDESV (reference sequence). The CDR3 loop spans 13 amino acids. V shed 4 bases and J shed 8 bases, with 14 bases lying between them.

This clone was seen only a few times. The chain has TRBV18 and TRBJ2-3, with D perhaps matching TRBD2 (5 bases). The V end was cut by 6 bases, the J end by 2 bases, with 18 bases between. The germline V gene encodes CDR1 KGHSH and CDR2 LQKENI. The CDR3 loop spans 16 amino acids. CDR3 DNA: TGTGCCAGCTCCCAGAGTGAGGGCTCGATCACAGATACGCAGTATTTT. It encodes CASSQSEGSITDTQYF. Filled out from reference TRBV18 and TRBJ2-3, the complete variable domain reads NAGVMQNPRHLVRRRGQEARLRCSPMKGHSHVYWYRQLPEEGLKFMVYLQKENIIDESGMPKERFSAEFPKEGPSILRIQQVVRGDSAAYFCASSQSEGSITDTQYFGPGTRLTVL.

This clone was picked up a small number of times. The V and J genes are TRBV28 and TRBJ2-7, with D possibly being TRBD1 (6 bases). This CDR3 contains 13 residues. The V gene's germline CDR1 is MDHEN and CDR2 SYDVKM. V was cut by 3 bases and J by 3 bases, with 9 bases left in between. The CDR3 nucleotides are TGTGCCAGCAGTTTGGGACACCACTACGAGCAGTACTTC. Its translation is CASSLGHHYEQYF.

This clone occurred many times. The V and J genes are TRBV10-3 and TRBJ2-6; 7 bases map to TRBD1. Germline V gene lookup returns CDR1 ENHRY and CDR2 SYGVKD. V was pared by 5 bases and J by 0 bases, with 10 bases of the junction left unmatched. The CDR3 sequence is 18 residues long. CDR3 DNA sequence: TGTGCCATCAGTCCCCGGGACAGCCCCACCTCTGGGGCCAACGTCCTGACTTTC. As protein: CAISPRDSPTSGANVLTF.

This chain links TRBV11-3 with TRBJ2-2, with D tentatively TRBD2 (5 bases). Trimming took off 1 base at V and 3 bases at J, with 15 bases between the two ends. Looked up from germline, CDR1 is SGHNT and CDR2 is YENEEA. The CDR3 runs to 17 residues. The CDR3 coding sequence is TGTGCCAGCAGCTTAGGCTCTAGCAGCTTTTACACCGGGGAGCTGTTTTTT. It yields the protein CASSLGSSSFYTGELFF.

This clone appeared a few times. The chain employs TRBV11-2 and TRBJ2-1, with a weak D call TRBD1 (5 bases). Trimming removed 3 bases at V and 1 base at J, with 10 bases between. Germline V gives CDR1 SGHAT, CDR2 FQNNGV. The CDR3 consists of 15 residues. Written as DNA, the CDR3 is TGTGCCAGCAGCTTTCTCACAGGATCCTACAATGAGCAGTTCTTC. Encoded protein: CASSFLTGSYNEQFF.

The chain links TRBV18 to TRBJ2-5, with 8 bases aligning to TRBD2. The V segment lost 6 bases and the J segment 5 bases; nucleotides outside the gene matches: 5. Germline values: CDR1 KGHSH, CDR2 LQKENI. The CDR3 totals 13 residues. The CDR3 reads CASSRREGETQYF. The CDR3 DNA is TGTGCCAGCTCCCGTCGGGAGGGGGAGACCCAGTACTTC.

This clone was counted between two and nine times. The rearrangement uses TRBV28 and TRBJ2-7; maybe TRBD1 (5 bases). With 7 bases removed from V and 2 bases from J, the gap between germline ends came to 21 bases. The CDR3 has 16 amino acids. CDR1 MDHEN and CDR2 SYDVKM come from the germline V gene. The CDR3 DNA reads as TGTGCCAGCAAAGGTGGTGGGGCAGCTGGACCCTACGAGCAGTACTTC. It is translated as CASKGGGAAGPYEQYF.

This clone was seen more than once but under ten times. Other DNA sequences in the same sample also yield this CDR3. The V and J genes are TRBV7-3 and TRBJ2-6; D remains unclear. Trimming cost V 3 bases and J 1 base, with 1 base left between them. The CDR3 loop spans 13 amino acids. Germline V gives CDR1 SGHTA, CDR2 FQGTGA. DNA of the CDR3: TGTGCCAGCAGCTTTTCTGGGGCCAACGTCCTGACTTTC. Residues: CASSFSGANVLTF.

The rearrangement links TRBV6-1 to TRBJ1-4, with D perhaps TRBD1 (5 bases). CDR1 and CDR2 from the germline V gene are MNHNS and SASEGT. The CDR3 has 14 residues. V was cut by 5 bases and J by 5 bases, with 12 bases left in between. CDR3: CASSRGPENEKLFF. The CDR3, as DNA: TGTGCCAGCAGTCGGGGACCGGAGAATGAAAAACTGTTTTTT.

Only a few counts were recorded for this clone. The gene calls are TRBV7-8 and TRBJ2-7; D might be TRBD2 (6 bases). V was pared by 0 bases and J by 3 bases, with 9 bases between. CDR3 length: 14 amino acids. Per the germline V gene, CDR1 is SGHVS and CDR2 is FQNEAQ. The CDR3 is CASSLAGTGYEQYF. CDR3 DNA sequence: TGTGCCAGCAGCTTAGCGGGGACTGGCTACGAGCAGTACTTC.

Note on this clone: Other nucleotide sequences from this sample produce the same CDR3. The chain is built from TRBV7-2 and TRBJ2-2; unclear D gene. Germline CDR1 and CDR2: SGHTA and FQGNSA. The V end was cut by 4 bases, the J end by 3 bases, with 3 bases between. The CDR3 has 12 amino acids. Written as DNA, the CDR3 is TGTGCCAGCAGCTCTTACACCGGGGAGCTGTTTTTT. It encodes CASSSYTGELFF.